One and the same sample provided the 6 T cell receptor beta chains below, sequenced in a study of blood T cell repertoires in COVID-19. The data were produced by immunoSEQ multiplex PCR, yet TCRdb's version contains in-frame clones alone and is incomplete. The table lists about 110,000 clones, around 89% of them singletons, with approximately 4.9% in the top ten. The sequenced sample was peripheral blood. The source of these receptors is a man aged 35 to 55 with active or convalescent COVID-19.

The CDR3, as DNA: TGTGCCAGCTCATTACAGGGGGCCACTGAAGCTTTCTTT. Translated: CASSLQGATEAFF. This chain uses TRBV18 with TRBJ1-1; the match to TRBD1 covers 9 bases. Trimming at V came to 5 bases and at J to 4 bases, leaving 2 bases not matched to a gene. Germline assignment: CDR1 KGHSH and CDR2 LQKENI. This CDR3 has 13 amino acids.

V and J are TRBV9 and TRBJ2-7; 10 bases align to TRBD2. The V segment lost 4 bases and the J segment 2 bases; nucleotides outside the gene matches: 9. CDR1 and CDR2 from the germline V gene are SGDLS and YYNGEE. The CDR3 spans 16 residues. The CDR3 nucleotides read TGTGCCAGCAGCCCACAAGGGGGACTAGCGACCTACGAGCAGTACTTC. Encoded protein: CASSPQGGLATYEQYF. Complete variable domain (other parts from reference TRBV9 and TRBJ2-7): DSGVTQTPKHLITATGQRVTLRCSPRSGDLSVYWYQQSLDQGLQFLIQYYNGEERAKGNILERFSAQQFPDLHSELNLSSLELGDSALYFCASSPQGGLATYEQYFGPGTRLTVT.

The chain joins TRBV27 to TRBJ2-3; TRBD1 matches at 12 bases. The trim removed 11 bases at V and 4 bases at J, leaving 4 bases unmatched. Germline V lookup: CDR1 MNHEY, CDR2 SMNVEV (reference sequence). The CDR3 is 13 residues long. The CDR3 here is CAGGTGGSDTQYF. The CDR3 DNA reads TGTGCCGGGGGGACAGGGGGCTCAGATACGCAGTATTTT.

This clone showed up just a few times. The rearrangement links TRBV6-4 to TRBJ1-1; perhaps TRBD1 as D (5 bases). Trimming left V 0 bases short and J 4 bases short, with 9 bases between. The germline CDR1 and CDR2 sequences are MRHNA and SNTAGT. The CDR3 sequence is 14 residues long. The CDR3 coding sequence is TGTGCCAGCAGTGACTCCTCAAGGGGCACTGAAGCTTTCTTT. Translation gives CASSDSSRGTEAFF.

The V call is TRBV10-3, the J call TRBJ1-2; TRBD1 matches at 9 bases. V gave up 3 bases and J gave up 5 bases; unmatched junction bases: 4. The CDR3 spans 14 residues. Germline lookup yields CDR1 ENHRY and CDR2 SYGVKD. The CDR3 loop reads CAISDSGTGYGYTF. In DNA form, the CDR3 reads TGTGCCATCAGTGACTCAGGGACAGGGTATGGCTACACCTTC.

The chain employs TRBV4-2 and TRBJ1-1, with D tentatively TRBD1 (6 bases). V lost 1 base, J lost 9 bases, and 12 bases lay in between. Per germline, CDR1 LGHNA and CDR2 YNFKEQ. The CDR3 is 13 amino acids. CDR3: CASSQVVQGQAFF. The CDR3 DNA sequence: TGTGCCAGCAGCCAAGTTGTCCAGGGGCAAGCTTTCTTT.